The next 27 T cell receptor beta chains were all read from a single sample in a study of T cell responses to AZD1222 COVID-19 vaccine. TCRdb's table, derived via immunoSEQ multiplex PCR, lists solely in-frame clones and lacks some. The table records about 120,000 clones, roughly 91% of them present only once. Sequencing was performed on peripheral blood, taken on day 0 of AZD1222 vaccination. These receptors were collected from an adult in good health.

V is TRBV12-5 and J is TRBJ1-1; D is perhaps TRBD1 (6 bases). V lost 7 bases and J lost 1, with 13 bases in between. From germline, CDR1 is LGHNT and CDR2 FRNRAP. The CDR3 loop spans 14 amino acids. Here the CDR3 DNA reads TGTGCTAGTGCCTACAGGGAGACGAACACTGAAGCTTTCTTT. It encodes CASAYRETNTEAFF.

V and J are TRBV19 and TRBJ2-4; 7 bases match TRBD1. Germline lookup yields CDR1 LNHDA and CDR2 SQIVND (reference sequence). V lost 5 bases and J lost 3; bases outside the gene matches: 10. This CDR3 has 16 amino acids. The CDR3 spells CASSQRTGMDKNIQYF. In DNA, the CDR3 is TGTGCCAGTAGTCAAAGGACAGGAATGGACAAAAACATTCAGTACTTC.

The chain has TRBV4-1 and TRBJ2-5; D is unresolved. Germline V gene lookup returns CDR1 MGHRA and CDR2 YSYEKL. CDR3 length: 16 amino acids. Trimming stripped 0 bases from V and 0 bases from J, with 11 bases between. The CDR3 DNA reads TGCGCCAGCAGCCAAGAGGGATTTTTGTACCAAGAGACCCAGTACTTC. Residues: CASSQEGFLYQETQYF.

V and J are TRBV6-5 and TRBJ1-2; tentatively, D is TRBD1 (6 bases). V was trimmed by 6 bases and J by 4 bases, leaving 12 bases between them. The V gene's germline CDR1 is MNHEY and CDR2 SVGAGI. The CDR3 sequence is 13 residues long. CDR3 protein: CASRPGTSYGYTF. DNA for the CDR3: TGTGCCAGCAGGCCCGGGACAAGCTATGGCTACACCTTC.

The rearrangement links TRBV3-1 (or the pseudogene TRBV3-2) to TRBJ2-7, with 11 bases identical to TRBD2. Germline CDR1 LGHDT, CDR2 YNNKEL (reference sequence). CDR3 length: 17 residues. The V and J ends lost 0 bases and 3 bases, in that order; junction bases with no gene match: 7. The CDR3 sequence is CASSQDSWTSGLYEQYF. DNA of the CDR3: TGTGCCAGCAGCCAAGATTCTTGGACTAGCGGGCTCTACGAGCAGTACTTC.

The V call is TRBV19, the J call TRBJ2-5; possible D gene TRBD1, 6 bases. Deletions cut 4 bases from V and 2 bases from J, with 17 bases between. Germline V CDR1 and CDR2: LNHDA, SQIVND (reference sequence). There are 16 residues in the CDR3. The CDR3 loop reads CASSTLRGTLQETQYF. The CDR3 DNA reads as TGTGCCAGTAGTACCCTTAGGGGGACGCTACAAGAGACCCAGTACTTC.

The chain carries TRBV11-3 and TRBJ1-6, with D hard to call. With 2 bases removed from V and 10 bases from J, the gap between germline ends came to 9 bases. The CDR3 sequence is 13 residues long. Germline CDR1 reads SGHNT; CDR2 reads YENEEA. In DNA, the CDR3 is TGTGCCAGCAGCTTAAGGGATGGGTCACCCCTCCACTTT. Amino acids: CASSLRDGSPLHF.

The rearrangement links TRBV6-2 or TRBV6-3 to TRBJ2-1; the match to TRBD2 covers 9 bases. The CDR3 is made up of 16 amino acids. CDR1 is MNHEY and CDR2 is SVGEGT in the germline V gene. V was pared by 2 bases and J by 5 bases, with 7 bases of the junction left unmatched. The CDR3 reads CASSYDPSGVNNEQFF. CDR3 sequence (DNA): TGTGCCAGCAGTTACGATCCTAGCGGGGTCAACAATGAGCAGTTCTTC.

The chain has TRBV5-1 and TRBJ2-7, with a possible D match to TRBD1 (6 bases). Germline V lookup: CDR1 SGHRS, CDR2 YFSETQ. The CDR3 runs to 13 residues. Trimming stripped 2 bases from V and 1 base from J, with 7 bases between. The DNA for the CDR3 is TGCGCCAGCAGCTTTACAGGGTCCTACGAGCAGTACTTC. Translation gives CASSFTGSYEQYF.

The rearrangement joins TRBV7-9 to TRBJ2-7, with 7 nucleotides matching TRBD1. J was trimmed by 5 bases and V by 1 base; bases with no gene match: 8. Per the germline V gene, CDR1 is SEHNR and CDR2 is FQNEAQ (reference sequence). The CDR3 loop spans 15 amino acids. The CDR3 coding sequence is TGTGCCAGCAGCTTAGACGGTCAGGGGACAGACGAGCAGTACTTC. Its translation is CASSLDGQGTDEQYF.

This chain uses TRBV30 with TRBJ1-6; 8 bases fit TRBD1. Looked up from germline, CDR1 is GTSNPN and CDR2 is SVGIG (reference sequence). After removal of 3 bases from V and 1 base from J, the junction contained 2 bases not matched to a gene. This CDR3 has 15 amino acids. The CDR3 loop reads CAWSGQGSYNSPLHF. The CDR3 bases are TGTGCCTGGAGCGGACAGGGATCCTATAATTCACCCCTCCACTTT.

Notes on this clone: The same CDR3 is also encoded by other DNA sequences in this sample. This chain uses TRBV18 with TRBJ2-5, with D uncertain. Trimming removed 6 bases at V and 5 bases at J, with 7 bases between. Germline V gives CDR1 KGHSH, CDR2 LQKENI. This CDR3 has 11 amino acids. The DNA for the CDR3 is TGTGCCAGCTCGCCCCAGGAGACCCAGTACTTC. Protein product: CASSPQETQYF.

The chain recombines TRBV19 with TRBJ1-2; tentatively, D is TRBD1 (6 bases). Trimming took 6 bases from V and 1 from J, leaving 21 bases between them. The CDR3 consists of 17 residues. Germline V CDR1 and CDR2: LNHDA, SQIVND (reference sequence). The CDR3 here is CASRFVEGGDFNYGYTF. The CDR3 DNA follows: TGTGCCAGTAGATTTGTCGAGGGGGGGGACTTTAACTATGGCTACACCTTC.

The table lists this clone with a count of one. The chain employs TRBV7-8 and TRBJ2-1; D not certain. The CDR3 spans 12 residues. Trimming removed 5 bases from V and 8 bases from J, with 10 bases in between. Germline V lookup: CDR1 SGHVS, CDR2 FQNEAQ. Written as DNA, the CDR3 is TGTGCCAGCAGCCTAACTCTCCATGAGCAGTTCTTC. Protein: CASSLTLHEQFF.

The CDR3 sequence: CASSFRTSGLISGANVLTF. CDR3 nucleotides: TGTGCCAGCAGCTTCCGGACTAGCGGGCTTATCTCTGGGGCCAACGTCCTGACTTTC. The V and J genes are TRBV7-8 and TRBJ2-6; 11 positions agree with TRBD2. Germline CDR1 reads SGHVS; CDR2 reads FQNEAQ. V was clipped by 3 bases and J by 0 bases; unmatched bases: 7. CDR3 length equals 19 residues.

The V and J genes are TRBV6-1 and TRBJ2-1, with TRBD2 matching over 8 bases. V gave up 1 base and J gave up 3 bases; unmatched junction bases: 5. Per germline, CDR1 MNHNS and CDR2 SASEGT. CDR3 size: 16 residues. The CDR3 coding sequence is TGTGCCAGCAGTGAAGACGGGGGGGCCTTCTACAATGAGCAGTTCTTC. This translates into CASSEDGGAFYNEQFF.

CDR3: CASSPPGGSTEAFF. For the CDR3, the DNA is TGTGCCAGCAGCCCCCCGGGGGGGTCCACTGAAGCTTTCTTT. V and J are TRBV5-4 and TRBJ1-1, with D maybe TRBD1 (5 bases). This CDR3 region has 14 residues. Trimming took 4 bases from V and 4 from J, leaving 14 bases between them. The germline V gene has CDR1 SGHNT and CDR2 YYREEE (reference sequence).

The gene calls are TRBV9 and TRBJ2-5; 9 bases fit TRBD2. The germline V gene has CDR1 SGDLS and CDR2 YYNGEE. The CDR3 extends over 16 amino acids. With 1 base clipped from V and 1 base from J, the junction kept 5 bases outside the gene matches. In DNA, the CDR3 is TGTGCCAGCAGCGTATCTAGCGGGGCGATCCAAGAGACCCAGTACTTC. This sequence encodes CASSVSSGAIQETQYF.

In its sample, this clone was seen a few times. The chain couples TRBV5-5 to TRBJ2-6; TRBD1 agrees at 8 bases. This CDR3 has 17 amino acids. CDR1 and CDR2 from the germline V gene are SGHKS and YYEKEE (reference sequence). V was clipped by 4 bases and J by 2 bases; unmatched bases: 8. CDR3 coding DNA: TGTGCCAGCAGCCCCCAGGACAGGGCTCCTGGGGCCAACGTCCTGACTTTC. It translates to CASSPQDRAPGANVLTF.

The chain combines TRBV4-3 with TRBJ2-1; the D gene is possibly TRBD2 (6 bases). The CDR3 has 16 amino acids. Germline loops: CDR1 LGHNA, CDR2 YSLEER. Deletions cut 1 base from V and 4 bases from J, with 14 bases between. CDR3 sequence (DNA): TGCGCCAGCAGCCAAGTTGGGGGGATGGGGTACAATGAGCAGTTCTTC. Translation gives CASSQVGGMGYNEQFF.

As DNA, the CDR3 is TGTGCCAGCAGCCTTACAGGGGTCGGAGCTAACTATGGCTACACCTTC. It is translated as CASSLTGVGANYGYTF. The chain recombines TRBV7-2 with TRBJ1-2; TRBD1 agrees at 7 bases. V was clipped by 5 bases and J by 0 bases; unmatched bases: 9. Germline CDR1 and CDR2: SGHTA and FQGNSA. The CDR3 runs to 16 residues. The full variable domain, completed using reference TRBV7-2 and TRBJ1-2, is GAGVSQSPSNKVTEKGKDVELRCDPISGHTALYWYRQSLGQGLEFLIYFQGNSAPDKSGLPSDRFSAERTGGSVSTLTIQRTQQEDSAVYLCASSLTGVGANYGYTFGSGTRLTVV.

Only one count was recorded for this clone. The chain recombines TRBV7-8 with TRBJ2-5; 16 nucleotides line up with TRBD2. Germline CDR1 is SGHVS and CDR2 is FQNEAQ. Trimming removed 5 bases from V and 5 bases from J; junction bases left unmatched: 8. The CDR3 has 17 residues. CDR3 sequence reads: CASSPGTSGGAMETQYF. CDR3 in DNA: TGTGCCAGCAGCCCCGGGACTAGCGGGGGGGCCATGGAGACCCAGTACTTC.

The genes are TRBV6-5 and TRBJ2-7; TRBD1 aligns across 7 bases. CDR3 size: 15 residues. CDR1 is MNHEY, CDR2 SVGAGI, per germline. V gave up 8 bases and J gave up 3 bases; unmatched junction bases: 13. This chain's CDR3 is CASQGQVGSHYEQYF. DNA of the CDR3: TGTGCCAGCCAAGGACAGGTGGGATCCCACTACGAGCAGTACTTC.

The chain carries TRBV11-2 and TRBJ1-1, with a possible D match to TRBD1 (5 bases). The CDR3 spans 16 residues. Trimming shortened V by 1 base and J by 4 bases, and 16 bases separated the two germline ends. The V gene's germline CDR1 is SGHAT and CDR2 FQNNGV. The CDR3 sequence: CASSLGERGWVTEAFF. CDR3 nucleotides: TGTGCCAGCAGCTTAGGGGAGCGGGGCTGGGTCACTGAAGCTTTCTTT.

This sequence joins TRBV7-2 and TRBJ1-6; no firm D call. Germline values: CDR1 SGHTA, CDR2 FQGNSA. The CDR3 extends over 15 amino acids. Trimming left V 4 bases short and J 7 bases short, with 14 bases between. The CDR3, as DNA: TGTGCCAGCAGCTCTGACCGTTCCCCCAATTCACCCCTCCACTTT. Its protein product is CASSSDRSPNSPLHF.

Only a few counts were recorded for this clone. The J gene is TRBJ1-5, the V gene TRBV2, with TRBD1 as a possible D gene (5 bases). The V gene's germline CDR1 is SNHLY and CDR2 FYNNEI. Trimming removed 6 bases from V and 7 bases from J, with 16 bases in between. CDR3 length: 14 amino acids. The DNA for the CDR3 is TGTGCCAGCAGAGGAGGGGCAACAGGCCAGCCCCAGCATTTT. Translating it yields CASRGGATGQPQHF.

In this sample, this clone turned up once. V is TRBV29-1 and J is TRBJ1-1; a weak D match, TRBD1 (6 bases). Germline CDR1 reads SQVTM; CDR2 reads ANQGSEA. The CDR3 totals 12 residues. Trimming took 3 bases from V and 8 from J, leaving 13 bases between them. The CDR3 DNA sequence: TGCAGCGTTGAGGGGGGAAGGGGGGAAGCTTTCTTT. It translates to CSVEGGRGEAFF.